These T cell receptor beta chains were read from a single sample in a study of graft-versus-host responses after intestinal transplantation. Profiling relied on immunoSEQ multiplex PCR, and the TCRdb table lists in-frame clones only, not all of them. The sample records 5,500 or so clones, about 70% being singletons. Sequenced here: PBMCs, sampled roughly 320 days after intestinal transplant. These TCRs come from a human patient who received an intestinal transplant, so some T cells may come from the graft donor. CDR3s include the opening cysteine and the closing phenylalanine or tryptophan. The D gene is left open where the match is weak. For some rows the clone size is stated as once, few or many, or as a class when expanded; others skip it.

CDR3 protein: CASSFSGGMDTQYF
CDR3 DNA: TGTGCCAGCAGCTTTTCCGGAGGGATGGATACGCAGTATTTT
D gene: .
J gene: TRBJ2-3
V gene: TRBV11-3
clone size: .

CDR3 protein: CASSELKGSSYEQYF
CDR3 DNA: TGTGCCAGCAGTGAATTAAAGGGTTCCTCCTACGAGCAGTACTTC
D gene: .
J gene: TRBJ2-7
V gene: TRBV25-1
clone size: .

CDR3 protein: CASSPQGADGYTF
CDR3 DNA: TGCGCCAGCAGCCCACAGGGGGCTGATGGCTACACCTTC
D gene: TRBD1
J gene: TRBJ1-2
V gene: TRBV4-3
clone size: .

CDR3 protein: CASSSGPAEDYGYTF
CDR3 DNA: TGTGCCAGCAGCTCGGGACCGGCAGAGGACTATGGCTACACCTTC
D gene: .
J gene: TRBJ1-2
V gene: TRBV7-2
clone size: .

CDR3 protein: CASRAGALSSTDTQYF
CDR3 DNA: TGTGCCAGCAGAGCGGGGGCGCTGTCTAGCACAGATACGCAGTATTTT
D gene: TRBD2
J gene: TRBJ2-3
V gene: TRBV6-6
clone size: large

CDR3 protein: CASLGISTEAFF
CDR3 DNA: TGTGCCAGCCTAGGGATCAGTACTGAAGCTTTCTTT
D gene: .
J gene: TRBJ1-1
V gene: TRBV6-5
clone size: .

CDR3 protein: CASSFGLVSPYEQYF
CDR3 DNA: TGTGCCAGCAGCTTCGGACTAGTTAGTCCGTACGAGCAGTACTTC
D gene: TRBD2
J gene: TRBJ2-7
V gene: TRBV7-2
clone size: .

CDR3 protein: CASSRGWAWTADRPDIEAFF
CDR3 DNA: TGTGCCAGCTCACGCGGGTGGGCCTGGACAGCCGACAGGCCCGATATTGAAGCTTTCTTT
D gene: .
J gene: TRBJ1-1
V gene: TRBV18
clone size: .

CDR3 protein: CASSQERGGSDTQYF
CDR3 DNA: TGCGCCAGCAGCCAAGAGCGGGGGGGATCAGATACGCAGTATTTT
D gene: TRBD2
J gene: TRBJ2-3
V gene: TRBV4-3
clone size: .

CDR3 protein: CASSLASSPLHF
CDR3 DNA: TGTGCCAGCAGCTTAGCGTCCTCACCCCTCCACTTT
D gene: .
J gene: TRBJ1-6
V gene: TRBV7-9
clone size: .

CDR3 protein: CASSDSTSGGADTQYF
CDR3 DNA: TGTGCCAGCAGTGACTCGACTAGCGGGGGGGCAGATACGCAGTATTTT
D gene: TRBD2
J gene: TRBJ2-3
V gene: TRBV6-4
clone size: .

CDR3 protein: CAWRGNSNQPQHF
CDR3 DNA: TGTGCCTGGAGAGGCAATAGCAATCAGCCCCAGCATTTT
D gene: .
J gene: TRBJ1-5
V gene: TRBV30
clone size: .

CDR3 protein: CASSQGDRGVEPQHF
CDR3 DNA: TGTGCCAGTAGTCAGGGAGACAGGGGGGTGGAGCCCCAGCATTTT
D gene: TRBD1
J gene: TRBJ1-5
V gene: TRBV19
clone size: few

CDR3 protein: CASSPSRAGGDTQYF
CDR3 DNA: TGTGCCAGCTCCCCGTCAAGAGCGGGGGGCGATACGCAGTATTTT
D gene: TRBD2
J gene: TRBJ2-3
V gene: TRBV18
clone size: .

CDR3 protein: CASSPSGTTYEQYF
CDR3 DNA: TGTGCCAGCAGCCCTAGCGGGACTACCTACGAGCAGTACTTC
D gene: TRBD2
J gene: TRBJ2-7
V gene: TRBV7-2
clone size: .

CDR3 protein: CASSYSGGEAFF
CDR3 DNA: TGTGCCAGCAGTTACTCGGGGGGTGAAGCTTTCTTT
D gene: .
J gene: TRBJ1-1
V gene: TRBV6-5
clone size: .

CDR3 protein: CASSEEAKNIQYF
CDR3 DNA: TGTGCCAGCAGTGAAGAGGCCAAAAACATTCAGTACTTC
D gene: .
J gene: TRBJ2-4
V gene: TRBV6-1
clone size: .

CDR3 protein: CASSVLGQANSPLHF
CDR3 DNA: TGTGCCAGCAGCGTTTTGGGGCAGGCTAATTCACCCCTCCACTTT
D gene: .
J gene: TRBJ1-6
V gene: TRBV9
clone size: .

CDR3 protein: CASSPDSEAFF
CDR3 DNA: TGTGCCAGCAGTCCGGACAGTGAAGCTTTCTTT
D gene: .
J gene: TRBJ1-1
V gene: TRBV27
clone size: .

CDR3 protein: CASVAGGELFF
CDR3 DNA: TGTGCCAGCGTGGCGGGCGGGGAGCTGTTTTTT
D gene: .
J gene: TRBJ2-2
V gene: TRBV6-6
clone size: .

CDR3 protein: CASSYRGRGTNEKLFF
CDR3 DNA: TGTGCCAGCAGTTACAGGGGGCGCGGAACTAATGAAAAACTGTTTTTT
D gene: TRBD1
J gene: TRBJ1-4
V gene: TRBV6-6
clone size: .

CDR3 protein: CASGFPYSYEQYF
CDR3 DNA: TGTGCTAGTGGTTTTCCCTACTCCTACGAGCAGTACTTC
D gene: .
J gene: TRBJ2-7
V gene: TRBV12-5
clone size: .

CDR3 protein: CASSVSGGSTDTQYF
CDR3 DNA: TGTGCCAGCAGTGTGAGCGGGGGAAGCACAGATACGCAGTATTTT
D gene: TRBD2
J gene: TRBJ2-3
V gene: TRBV6-4
clone size: once

CDR3 protein: CAWDDSSYGYTF
CDR3 DNA: TGTGCCTGGGACGACAGTTCCTATGGCTACACCTTC
D gene: .
J gene: TRBJ1-2
V gene: TRBV30
clone size: .

CDR3 protein: CASSQDRQADNTYEQYF
CDR3 DNA: TGCGCCAGCAGCCAAGATCGTCAGGCGGACAACACCTACGAGCAGTACTTC
D gene: .
J gene: TRBJ2-7
V gene: TRBV4-3
clone size: .

CDR3 protein: CASSFRDSFSGANVLTF
CDR3 DNA: TGCGCCAGCAGCTTCCGGGACAGTTTCTCTGGGGCCAACGTCCTGACTTTC
D gene: TRBD1
J gene: TRBJ2-6
V gene: TRBV5-1
clone size: .

CDR3 protein: CASSPEGTETEPQHF
CDR3 DNA: TGTGCCAGCTCACCAGAGGGGACAGAAACCGAGCCCCAGCATTTT
D gene: TRBD1
J gene: TRBJ1-5
V gene: TRBV18
clone size: .

CDR3 protein: CASRYNRGHTEAFF
CDR3 DNA: TGTGCCAGTAGATATAACAGGGGGCACACTGAAGCTTTCTTT
D gene: TRBD1
J gene: TRBJ1-1
V gene: TRBV19
clone size: few

CDR3 protein: CASSLTSGGADTQYF
CDR3 DNA: TGTGCCAGCAGTTTGACTAGCGGGGGCGCAGATACGCAGTATTTT
D gene: TRBD2
J gene: TRBJ2-3
V gene: TRBV6-4
clone size: few

CDR3 protein: CASSYGGNTDTQYF
CDR3 DNA: TGTGCCAGCAGCTACGGGGGGAACACAGATACGCAGTATTTT
D gene: TRBD2
J gene: TRBJ2-3
V gene: TRBV7-2
clone size: .

CDR3 protein: CASSYMEGQESPLHF
CDR3 DNA: TGTGCCAGCAGTTATATGGAAGGGCAAGAGTCACCCCTCCACTTT
D gene: .
J gene: TRBJ1-6
V gene: TRBV6-5
clone size: .

CDR3 protein: CASGHYVPDKSGQRPDF
CDR3 DNA: TGTGCCAGCGGCCATTACGTACCAGACAAGTCGGGCCAACGTCCTGACTTC
D gene: .
J gene: TRBJ2-6
V gene: TRBV5-4
clone size: few

CDR3 protein: CASSLASGARVEQFF
CDR3 DNA: TGTGCCAGCAGCTTAGCCTCGGGGGCCAGAGTGGAGCAGTTCTTC
D gene: .
J gene: TRBJ2-1
V gene: TRBV7-9
clone size: few

CDR3 protein: CASSADSNGYTF
CDR3 DNA: TGTGCCAGCAGCGCCGACAGCAACGGCTACACCTTC
D gene: .
J gene: TRBJ1-2
V gene: TRBV9
clone size: .

CDR3 protein: CASTTGGPDTQYF
CDR3 DNA: TGTGCCAGCACTACAGGGGGCCCAGATACGCAGTATTTT
D gene: TRBD1
J gene: TRBJ2-3
V gene: TRBV2
clone size: .

CDR3 protein: CAWSDRTSSFTDTQYF
CDR3 DNA: TGTGCCTGGAGTGATAGGACTAGCAGTTTCACAGATACGCAGTATTTT
D gene: TRBD2
J gene: TRBJ2-3
V gene: TRBV30
clone size: .

CDR3 protein: CASSQGPVPLGAFF
CDR3 DNA: TGCGCCAGCAGCCAAGGGCCGGTCCCACTCGGAGCTTTCTTT
D gene: .
J gene: TRBJ1-1
V gene: TRBV4-3
clone size: .

CDR3 protein: CASSQDFETGRNQPQHF
CDR3 DNA: TGCGCCAGCAGCCAAGATTTTGAGACAGGACGCAATCAGCCCCAGCATTTT
D gene: .
J gene: TRBJ1-5
V gene: TRBV4-1
clone size: few

CDR3 protein: CASSLDIRGSSYNEQFF
CDR3 DNA: TGCGCCAGCAGCTTGGACATACGGGGGAGCTCCTACAATGAGCAGTTCTTC
D gene: .
J gene: TRBJ2-1
V gene: TRBV5-1
clone size: .

CDR3 protein: CASSQEGGQGAYTGELFF
CDR3 DNA: TGCGCCAGCAGCCAAGAAGGGGGACAGGGGGCTTACACCGGGGAGCTGTTTTTT
D gene: TRBD1
J gene: TRBJ2-2
V gene: TRBV4-3
clone size: .

CDR3 protein: CASSYSSGGAWETQYF
CDR3 DNA: TGTGCCAGCAGTTACTCGAGCGGGGGGGCGTGGGAGACCCAGTACTTC
D gene: TRBD2
J gene: TRBJ2-5
V gene: TRBV6-5
clone size: .

CDR3 protein: CASSGRLSQTYTDTQYF
CDR3 DNA: TGTGCCAGCAGCGGCCGACTTAGCCAAACTTACACAGATACGCAGTATTTT
D gene: .
J gene: TRBJ2-3
V gene: TRBV9
clone size: .

CDR3 protein: CASSEPRQGHRSNQPQHF
CDR3 DNA: TGCGCCAGCAGTGAGCCCAGGCAGGGGCATAGGAGCAATCAGCCCCAGCATTTT
D gene: .
J gene: TRBJ1-5
V gene: TRBV10-1
clone size: .

CDR3 protein: CASSIRGQGSNEQFF
CDR3 DNA: TGTGCCAGTAGTATTAGAGGACAGGGATCTAATGAGCAGTTCTTC
D gene: TRBD1
J gene: TRBJ2-1
V gene: TRBV19
clone size: .

CDR3 protein: CASSERQDSGNTIYF
CDR3 DNA: TGTGCCAGCAGTGAGAGACAGGACTCTGGAAACACCATATATTTT
D gene: .
J gene: TRBJ1-3
V gene: TRBV6-1
clone size: once

CDR3 protein: CASSPGTGGNTF
CDR3 DNA: TGTGCCAGCAGCCCAGGGACAGGGGGGAACACCTTC
D gene: TRBD1
J gene: TRBJ1-2
V gene: TRBV9
clone size: .